The clone carrying this T cell receptor beta chain was counted at least ten times. What it recognizes is unknown. Sequencing libraries for TCR beta were prepared with iRepertoire HTBI primers and Arm-PCR of CDR3 regions. TCRdb reprocessed the multiplex PCR reads via MiXCR and lists one record per CDR3 protein. The sample consists of about 200,000 distinct CDR3 sequences, approximately 18% of them appearing once. This sample was included in a study of regulatory T cells in long-lasting Graves disease. Study findings and constraints: Persistent cases of Graves' showed reduced TCR diversity relative to newly diagnosed patients.

The V gene's germline CDR1 is MDHEN and CDR2 SYDVKM. The CDR3 runs to 14 residues. Trimming took 0 bases from V and 2 from J, leaving 8 bases between them. Time point: newly diagnosed GD, antithyroid drugs for less than 3 months. RNA from PBMCs was the source of the TCR library. The same data also went into a second study, on T cells in Graves' hyperthyroidism and ophthalmopathy. Turning to that study: Those patients with uncontrolled infection, other autoimmune disease, pregnancy or lactation were excluded.

The chain links TRBV28 to TRBJ2-7; D is undetermined. Sequencing used peripheral blood mononuclear cells (PBMCs), obtained at new diagnosis, from a patient treated with antithyroid drugs. This TCR was sampled from a woman younger than 45 with Graves disease. CDR3 region: CASSLWKKPYEQYF. CDR3 nucleotides: TGTGCCAGCAGTTTATGGAAAAAACCCTACGAGCAGTACTTC.